Listed below are T cell receptor beta chains from one sample, sequenced in a study of blood T cell repertoires in COVID-19. Clones were read by immunoSEQ multiplex PCR, and TCRdb kept only the in-frame ones, dropping some. This sample carries approximately 160,000 clones, about 86% of them seen once, and the ten largest clones take roughly 7%. The specimen was peripheral blood. The receptors were gathered from a man between 50 and 59 years old with active or convalescent COVID-19. CDR3s include the opening cysteine and the closing phenylalanine or tryptophan. The D gene is left open where the match is weak. Where a row states a size, it is once, few, many or the class of an expanded clone; other rows omit it.

v_gene,d_gene,j_gene,abundance,CDR3aa,CDR3nt
TRBV2,NA,TRBJ2-1,once,CASSEEAGSLGKQFF,TGTGCCAGCAGTGAAGAGGCAGGGTCTTTAGGGAAGCAGTTCTTC
TRBV19,NA,TRBJ2-5,NA,CASSLISVPGETQYF,TGTGCCAGTAGCCTCATTTCCGTTCCGGGAGAGACCCAGTACTTC
TRBV18,NA,TRBJ1-5,NA,CASSLTGPGNQPQHF,TGTGCCAGCTCGTTGACAGGCCCGGGCAATCAGCCCCAGCATTTT
TRBV28,TRBD2,TRBJ2-7,NA,CASSSTSGGRGNEQYF,TGTGCCAGCAGTTCGACTAGCGGGGGCCGGGGGAACGAGCAGTACTTC
TRBV7-9,NA,TRBJ2-2,once,CASSSLPRVGSAGELFF,TGTGCCAGCAGCAGCTTGCCCAGGGTAGGATCGGCCGGGGAGCTGTTTTTT
TRBV7-8,TRBD1,TRBJ1-2,NA,CASSSWDREISGYTF,TGTGCCAGCAGCTCTTGGGACAGGGAGATTAGTGGCTACACCTTC
TRBV19,TRBD1,TRBJ2-5,NA,CASSTMGQKQETQYF,TGTGCCAGTAGTACTATGGGACAGAAACAAGAGACCCAGTACTTC
TRBV5-4,NA,TRBJ1-1,NA,CASSFGSGLNTEAFF,TGTGCCAGCAGCTTTGGGTCAGGGTTGAACACTGAAGCTTTCTTT
TRBV5-8,TRBD1,TRBJ2-1,NA,CASSLEGASDEQFF,TGTGCCAGCAGCTTAGAGGGGGCGAGTGATGAGCAGTTCTTC
TRBV21-1,NA,TRBJ1-1,once,CAPQHAFGEAFF,TGTGCCCCCCAGCATGCCTTCGGGGAAGCTTTCTTT
TRBV7-8,NA,TRBJ1-2,NA,CASSLMGRAAGYTF,TGTGCCAGCAGCTTAATGGGCAGGGCGGCTGGCTACACCTTC
TRBV6-2/TRBV6-3,NA,TRBJ2-3,once,CASSYPTPPAPAGGRVDTQYF,TGTGCCAGCAGTTACCCCACCCCCCCCGCCCCGGCAGGCGGGCGTGTGGATACGCAGTATTTT
TRBV2,NA,TRBJ1-1,NA,CASSERAVRAFF,TGTGCCAGCAGTGAGAGGGCAGTTCGGGCTTTCTTT
TRBV18,TRBD1,TRBJ1-5,NA,CASSPPGQGVQPQHF,TGTGCCAGCTCACCGCCAGGACAGGGCGTTCAGCCCCAGCATTTT
TRBV5-4,NA,TRBJ2-5,NA,CASSPRQDGGETQYF,TGTGCCAGCAGCCCAAGACAGGACGGCGGGGAGACCCAGTACTTC
TRBV19,NA,TRBJ1-1,NA,CASSIGQKNTEAFF,TGTGCCAGTAGTATTGGACAGAAGAACACTGAAGCTTTCTTT
TRBV4-3,TRBD1,TRBJ1-4,few,CASSPELDRVEKLFF,TGCGCCAGCAGCCCCGAACTGGACAGGGTTGAAAAACTGTTTTTT
TRBV30,TRBD1,TRBJ1-1,NA,CALKQGNLNTEAFF,TGTGCCTTAAAACAGGGGAATTTGAACACTGAAGCTTTCTTT
TRBV5-1,NA,TRBJ1-5,NA,CASSLSGVSNQPQHF,TGCGCCAGCAGCTTGAGCGGGGTAAGCAATCAGCCCCAGCATTTT
TRBV4-3,NA,TRBJ2-5,NA,CASSQGPGETQYF,TGCGCCAGCAGCCAAGGGCCCGGGGAGACCCAGTACTTC
TRBV11-3,NA,TRBJ2-7,NA,CASSLGKGGSEQYF,TGTGCCAGCAGCTTAGGAAAAGGGGGATCCGAGCAGTACTTC
TRBV7-6,TRBD2,TRBJ2-7,once,CASSLAPSGFYEQYF,TGTGCCAGCAGCTTAGCGCCTAGCGGGTTCTACGAGCAGTACTTC
TRBV9,TRBD1,TRBJ1-3,NA,CASSVSAGGMGNTIYF,TGTGCCAGCAGCGTATCGGCAGGGGGAATGGGAAACACCATATATTTT
TRBV24-1,NA,TRBJ1-5,few,CATSDLPFQPQHF,TGTGCCACCAGTGATTTGCCGTTTCAGCCCCAGCATTTT
TRBV4-1,NA,TRBJ1-2,NA,CASSGLIKVGGAGYGYTF,TGCGCCAGCAGCGGACTGATAAAGGTTGGGGGGGCCGGCTATGGCTACACCTTC
TRBV30,NA,TRBJ2-3,NA,CAWSSFRGQRTDTQYF,TGTGCCTGGAGTTCCTTTAGGGGCCAACGCACAGATACGCAGTATTTT
TRBV6-6,NA,TRBJ2-3,NA,CASSPRSGTDTQYF,TGTGCCAGCAGTCCTCGGTCAGGGACAGATACGCAGTATTTT
TRBV6-5,NA,TRBJ1-4,NA,CASSYSFGKLFF,TGTGCCAGCAGTTACTCATTCGGAAAACTGTTTTTT